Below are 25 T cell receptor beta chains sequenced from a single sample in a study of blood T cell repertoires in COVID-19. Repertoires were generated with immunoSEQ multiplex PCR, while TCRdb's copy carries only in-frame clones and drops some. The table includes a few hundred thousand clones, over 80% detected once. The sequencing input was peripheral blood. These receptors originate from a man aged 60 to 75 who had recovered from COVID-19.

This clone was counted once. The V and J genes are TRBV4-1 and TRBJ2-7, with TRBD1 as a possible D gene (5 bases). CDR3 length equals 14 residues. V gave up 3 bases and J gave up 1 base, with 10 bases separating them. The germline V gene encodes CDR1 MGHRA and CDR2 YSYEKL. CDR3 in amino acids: CASSQRTLSYEQYF. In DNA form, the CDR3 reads TGCGCCAGCAGCCAGCGGACACTTTCCTACGAGCAGTACTTC.

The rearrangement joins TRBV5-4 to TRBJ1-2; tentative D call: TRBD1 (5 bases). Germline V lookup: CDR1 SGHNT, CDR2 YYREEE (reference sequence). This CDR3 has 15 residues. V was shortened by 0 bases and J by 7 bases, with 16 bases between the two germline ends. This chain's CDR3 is CASSLAGVELFGYTF. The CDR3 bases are TGTGCCAGCAGCTTGGCGGGGGTCGAGCTCTTTGGCTACACCTTC.

CDR3 nucleotides: TGTGCCAGCAGCTTAAACAGGGGGATGGCTTTCTTT. Protein product: CASSLNRGMAFF. V and J are TRBV7-2 and TRBJ1-1, with 8 nucleotides matching TRBD1. V lost 2 bases, J lost 11 bases, and 4 bases stayed unmatched. Germline V gene data show CDR1 as SGHTA and CDR2 as FQGNSA. This CDR3 is 12 amino acids long.

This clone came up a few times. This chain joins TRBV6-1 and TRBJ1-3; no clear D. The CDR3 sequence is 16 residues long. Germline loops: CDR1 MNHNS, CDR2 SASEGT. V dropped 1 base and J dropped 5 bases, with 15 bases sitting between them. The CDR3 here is CASSEGEGFSRNTIYF. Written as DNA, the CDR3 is TGTGCCAGCAGTGAAGGAGAGGGTTTCAGCAGAAACACCATATATTTT.

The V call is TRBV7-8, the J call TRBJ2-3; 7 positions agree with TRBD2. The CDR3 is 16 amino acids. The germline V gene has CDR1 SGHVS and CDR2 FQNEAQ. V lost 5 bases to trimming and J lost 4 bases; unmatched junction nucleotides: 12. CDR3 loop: CASSEMTGRGPDTQYF. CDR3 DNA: TGTGCCAGCAGCGAAATGACTGGGAGGGGTCCAGATACGCAGTATTTT.

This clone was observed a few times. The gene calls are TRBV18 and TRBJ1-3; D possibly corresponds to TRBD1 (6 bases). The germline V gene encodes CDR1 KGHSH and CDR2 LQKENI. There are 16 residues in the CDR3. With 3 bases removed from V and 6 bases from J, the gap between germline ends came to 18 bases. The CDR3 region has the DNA TGTGCCAGCTCACCCGGCTGGGGGCTTGCAGAAAACACCATATATTTT. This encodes CASSPGWGLAENTIYF.

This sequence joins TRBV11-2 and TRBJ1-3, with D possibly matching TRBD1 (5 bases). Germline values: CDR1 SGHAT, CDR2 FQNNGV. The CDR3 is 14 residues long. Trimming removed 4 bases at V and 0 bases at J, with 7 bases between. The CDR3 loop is CASSWGGSGNTIYF. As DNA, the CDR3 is TGTGCCAGCAGCTGGGGGGGCTCTGGAAACACCATATATTTT.

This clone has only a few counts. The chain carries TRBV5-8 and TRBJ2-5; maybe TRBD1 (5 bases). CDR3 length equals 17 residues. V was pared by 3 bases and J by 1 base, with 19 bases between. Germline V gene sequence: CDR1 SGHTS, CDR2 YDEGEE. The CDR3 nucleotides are TGTGCCAGCAGCTCGAAATTAGGGGCGTGGAGCCAAGAGACCCAGTACTTC. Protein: CASSSKLGAWSQETQYF.

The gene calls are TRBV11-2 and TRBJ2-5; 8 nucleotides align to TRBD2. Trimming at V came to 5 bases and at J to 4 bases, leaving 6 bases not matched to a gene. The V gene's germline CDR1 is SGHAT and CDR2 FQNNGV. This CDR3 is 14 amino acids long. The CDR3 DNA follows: TGTGCCAGCAGCACCAGCGGGAGTCGAGAGACCCAGTACTTC. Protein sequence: CASSTSGSRETQYF.

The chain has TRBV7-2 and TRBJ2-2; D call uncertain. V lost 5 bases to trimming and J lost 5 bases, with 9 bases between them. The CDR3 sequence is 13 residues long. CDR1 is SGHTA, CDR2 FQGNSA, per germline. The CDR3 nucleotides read TGTGCCAGCAGCAAAACAGCTACCGGGGAGCTGTTTTTT. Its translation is CASSKTATGELFF.

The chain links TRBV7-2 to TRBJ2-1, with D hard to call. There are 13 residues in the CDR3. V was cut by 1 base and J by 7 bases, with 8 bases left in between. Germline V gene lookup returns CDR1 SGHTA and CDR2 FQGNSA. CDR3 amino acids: CASSLGYSNEQFF. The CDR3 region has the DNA TGTGCCAGCAGCTTAGGGTACAGTAATGAGCAGTTCTTC. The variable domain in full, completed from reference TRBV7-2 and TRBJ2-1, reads GAGVSQSPSNKVTEKGKDVELRCDPISGHTALYWYRQSLGQGLEFLIYFQGNSAPDKSGLPSDRFSAERTGGSVSTLTIQRTQQEDSAVYLCASSLGYSNEQFFGPGTRLTVL.

In DNA form, the CDR3 reads TGCAGTGCTCCCCCTCAGGGAAGATCTTTCTTT. Translation gives CSAPPQGRSFF. The J gene is TRBJ1-1, the V gene TRBV20-1, with a possible D match to TRBD1 (5 bases). Germline CDR1 reads DFQATT; CDR2 reads SNEGSKA (reference sequence). The CDR3 consists of 11 residues. Trimming left V 5 bases short and J 12 bases short, with 16 bases between.

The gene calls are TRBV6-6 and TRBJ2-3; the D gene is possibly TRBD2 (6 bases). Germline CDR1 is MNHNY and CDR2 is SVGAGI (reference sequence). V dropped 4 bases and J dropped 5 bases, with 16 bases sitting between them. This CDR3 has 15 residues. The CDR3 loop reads CASSSIAVGGDTQYF. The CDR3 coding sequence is TGTGCCAGCAGTTCAATAGCGGTCGGGGGAGATACGCAGTATTTT.

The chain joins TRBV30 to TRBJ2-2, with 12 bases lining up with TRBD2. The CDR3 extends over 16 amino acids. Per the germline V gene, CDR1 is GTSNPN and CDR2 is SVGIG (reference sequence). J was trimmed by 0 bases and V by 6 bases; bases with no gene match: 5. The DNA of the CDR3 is TGTGCCTGCCGACTAGCGGGGGCCGCGAACACCGGGGAGCTGTTTTTT. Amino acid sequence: CACRLAGAANTGELFF.

CDR3 DNA sequence: TGCGCCAGCAGCTTGGAACTAGCAGCGAATGAGCAGTTCTTC. This codes for CASSLELAANEQFF. This rearrangement joins TRBV5-1 to TRBJ2-1; a weak D match, TRBD2 (6 bases). Trimming took 0 bases from V and 7 from J, leaving 11 bases between them. This CDR3 has 14 residues. Germline V gene sequence: CDR1 SGHRS, CDR2 YFSETQ.

This CDR3 is CSARLSDTGELFF. CDR3 DNA sequence: TGCAGCGCTCGACTAAGCGACACCGGGGAGCTGTTTTTT. This chain links TRBV29-1 with TRBJ2-2, with D maybe TRBD2 (5 bases). The CDR3 loop spans 13 amino acids. Germline CDR1 reads SQVTM; CDR2 reads ANQGSEA. V lost 7 bases, J lost 3 bases, and 12 bases lay in between.

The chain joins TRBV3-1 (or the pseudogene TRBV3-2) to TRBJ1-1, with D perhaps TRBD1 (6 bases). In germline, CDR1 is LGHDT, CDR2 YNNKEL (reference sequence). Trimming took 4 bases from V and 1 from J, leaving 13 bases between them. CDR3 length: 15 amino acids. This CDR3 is CASSLLGATNTEAFF. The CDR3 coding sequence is TGTGCCAGCAGCCTTTTGGGGGCGACGAACACTGAAGCTTTCTTT.

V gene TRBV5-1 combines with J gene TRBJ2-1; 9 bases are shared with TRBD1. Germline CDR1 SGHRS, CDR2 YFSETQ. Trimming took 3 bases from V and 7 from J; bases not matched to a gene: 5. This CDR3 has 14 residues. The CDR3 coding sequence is TGCGCCAGCAGCTCGGGACAGGGTTGGAATGAGCAGTTCTTC. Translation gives CASSSGQGWNEQFF. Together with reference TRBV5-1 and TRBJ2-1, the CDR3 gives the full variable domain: KAGVTQTPRYLIKTRGQQVTLSCSPISGHRSVSWYQQTPGQGLQFLFEYFSETQRNKGNFPGRFSGRQFSNSRSEMNVSTLELGDSALYLCASSSGQGWNEQFFGPGTRLTVL.

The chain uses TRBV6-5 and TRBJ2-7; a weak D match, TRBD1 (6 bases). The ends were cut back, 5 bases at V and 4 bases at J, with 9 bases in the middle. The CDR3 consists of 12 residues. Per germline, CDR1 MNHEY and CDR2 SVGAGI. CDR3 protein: CASSLQGYEQYF. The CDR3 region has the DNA TGTGCCAGCAGTCTACAGGGATACGAGCAGTACTTC.

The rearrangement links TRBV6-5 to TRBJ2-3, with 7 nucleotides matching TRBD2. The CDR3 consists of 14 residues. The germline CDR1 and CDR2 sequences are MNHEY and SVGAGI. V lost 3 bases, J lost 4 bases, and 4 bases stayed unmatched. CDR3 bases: TGTGCCAGCAGTTATACGGGGGGTTCAGATACGCAGTATTTT. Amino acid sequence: CASSYTGGSDTQYF.

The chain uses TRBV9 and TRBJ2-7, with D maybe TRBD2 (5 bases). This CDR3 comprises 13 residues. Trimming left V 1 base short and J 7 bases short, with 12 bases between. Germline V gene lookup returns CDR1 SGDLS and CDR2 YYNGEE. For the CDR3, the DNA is TGTGCCAGCAGCGTAATCGGGAAGGGAGAGCAGTACTTC. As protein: CASSVIGKGEQYF.

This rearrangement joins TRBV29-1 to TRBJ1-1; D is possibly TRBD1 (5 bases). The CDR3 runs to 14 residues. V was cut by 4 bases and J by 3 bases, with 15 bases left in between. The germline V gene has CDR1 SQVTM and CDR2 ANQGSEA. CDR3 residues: CSVGGFGGYTEAFF. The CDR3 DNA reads TGCAGCGTTGGAGGTTTTGGGGGGTACACTGAAGCTTTCTTT.

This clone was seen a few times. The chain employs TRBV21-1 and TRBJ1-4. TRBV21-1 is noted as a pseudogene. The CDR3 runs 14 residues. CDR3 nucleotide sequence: TGTGCCAGCAGCAAAGGTCGGGGGAAAGAAAAACTGTTTTTT. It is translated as CASSKGRGKEKLFF.

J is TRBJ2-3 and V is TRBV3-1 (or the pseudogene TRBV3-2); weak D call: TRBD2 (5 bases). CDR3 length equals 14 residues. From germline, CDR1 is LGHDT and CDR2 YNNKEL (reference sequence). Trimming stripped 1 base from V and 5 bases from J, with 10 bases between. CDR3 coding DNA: TGTGCCAGCAGCCAAGGAGGGCGTGGAGATACGCAGTATTTT. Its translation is CASSQGGRGDTQYF.

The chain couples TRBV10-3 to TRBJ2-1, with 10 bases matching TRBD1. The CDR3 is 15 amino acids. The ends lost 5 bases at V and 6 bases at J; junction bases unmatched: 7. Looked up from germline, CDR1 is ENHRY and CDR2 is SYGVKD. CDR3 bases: TGTGCCATCAGTCCCTCGACAGGGGGCACCAATGAGCAGTTCTTC. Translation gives CAISPSTGGTNEQFF.